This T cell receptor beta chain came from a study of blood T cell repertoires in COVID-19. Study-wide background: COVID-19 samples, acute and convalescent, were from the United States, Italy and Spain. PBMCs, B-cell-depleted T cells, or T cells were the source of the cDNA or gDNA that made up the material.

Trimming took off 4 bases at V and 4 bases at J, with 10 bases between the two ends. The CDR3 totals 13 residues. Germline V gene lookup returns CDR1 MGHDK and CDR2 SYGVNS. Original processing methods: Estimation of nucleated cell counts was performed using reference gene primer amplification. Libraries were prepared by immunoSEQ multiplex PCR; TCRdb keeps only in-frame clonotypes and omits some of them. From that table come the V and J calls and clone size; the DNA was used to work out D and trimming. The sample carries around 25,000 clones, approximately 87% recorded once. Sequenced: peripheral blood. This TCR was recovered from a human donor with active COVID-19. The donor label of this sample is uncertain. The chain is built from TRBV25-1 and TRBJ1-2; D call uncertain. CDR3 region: CASSVTSSYGYTF. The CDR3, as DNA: TGTGCCAGCAGTGTAACGAGTTCCTATGGCTACACCTTC.